Listed here is a single T cell receptor beta chain. Its specificity is not known. This entry comes from a study of CD8 T cells in ankylosing spondylitis. Preparation of TCR beta libraries was done by quantitative 5'-RACE with molecular barcodes. TCRdb redid the calling of the 5' RACE reads with MiXCR, one entry per CDR3 protein. The sample has about 390,000 distinct CDR3 sequences; about 22% are singletons. Overall study findings and caveats: There was reportedly significant enrichment of clones that were disease-linked in matched ankylosing spondylitis synovial fluid. Blood of patients with ankylosing spondylitis appeared to be characterized by a TCR beta motif of 8 or 9 highly homologous variants.

Germline-derived CDR1 and CDR2 are MNHNS and SASEGT. There are 13 residues in the CDR3. The V end lost 4 bases, the J end lost 9 bases, and 13 bases lay between the germline ends. The chain carries TRBV6-1 and TRBJ1-5; D possibly corresponds to TRBD1 (6 bases). Sample: blood, either unsorted or a sorted T cell fraction (not recorded which). The clonotype was recovered from a male donor with ankylosing spondylitis. CDR3 protein: CASSAQGQGPQHF. CDR3 sequence (DNA): TGTGCCAGCAGTGCACAGGGTCAGGGGCCCCAGCATTTT.